This T cell receptor (beta chain) emerged from a study of T cells in Graves' hyperthyroidism and ophthalmopathy. In its sample, this clonotype was seen a few times. The CDR3 has 14 amino acids. V dropped 3 bases and J dropped 10; count of bases not matched to a gene: 7. CDR1 is KGHDR, CDR2 SFDVKD, per germline. RNA transcripts provided the source from which TCR beta CDR3 regions were amplified. The primer set for the first-round RT-PCR of the TCR CDR3 was HTBI. TCRdb reprocessed the multiplex PCR reads via MiXCR and lists one record per CDR3 protein. The data show about 380,000 distinct CDR3 sequences, about 15% seen once.

The receptor's source is a woman aged 55-75 years with Graves' hyperthyroidism. The specimen sequenced was blood. The chain has TRBV24-1 and TRBJ1-5; TRBD1 aligns across 8 bases. The CDR3 region has the DNA TGTGCCACCAGTGATGGGACAGGTAGTCAACCCCAGCATTTT. Protein sequence: CATSDGTGSQPQHF.